The 18 T cell receptor beta chains below all came from one sample that was sequenced in a study of control samples from healthy donors and cancer patients. The table came from immunoSEQ multiplex PCR; TCRdb's copy has only in-frame clones and leaves some out. The sample lists around 190,000 clones; around nine tenths were seen once. The sequencing sample was made of blood. These TCRs come from a man younger than 40 in good health.

This clone was recorded once. This chain connects TRBV19 to TRBJ1-1; D perhaps matches TRBD1 (5 bases). The germline gives CDR1 LNHDA, CDR2 SQIVND (reference sequence). V gave up 8 bases and J gave up 8 bases, with 18 bases separating them. CDR3 length equals 13 residues. The CDR3 is CASGQSRRYEAFF. The DNA for the CDR3 is TGTGCCAGTGGACAAAGCCGGCGGTACGAAGCTTTCTTT.

The V call is TRBV5-1, the J call TRBJ2-1; 7 bases are shared with TRBD1. V was pared by 5 bases and J by 5 bases, with 10 bases of the junction left unmatched. Germline CDR1 and CDR2: SGHRS and YFSETQ. This CDR3 has 15 residues. CDR3 region: CASSLGHDRDNEQFF. CDR3 nucleotides: TGCGCCAGCAGTCTGGGCCATGACAGGGACAATGAGCAGTTCTTC. Based on the CDR3 plus reference TRBV5-1 and TRBJ2-1, the full variable domain is KAGVTQTPRYLIKTRGQQVTLSCSPISGHRSVSWYQQTPGQGLQFLFEYFSETQRNKGNFPGRFSGRQFSNSRSEMNVSTLELGDSALYLCASSLGHDRDNEQFFGPGTRLTVL.

The V gene is TRBV12-5, the J gene TRBJ2-3; 7 bases align to TRBD2. Germline V CDR1 and CDR2: LGHNT, FRNRAP. The CDR3 is 15 residues long. Trimming at V came to 1 base and at J to 6 bases, leaving 7 bases not matched to a gene. The CDR3 coding sequence is TGTGCTAGTGGTTTGGGGCTAGCGGAGGAGGATACGCAGTATTTT. It translates to CASGLGLAEEDTQYF.

The CDR3 DNA is TGTGCCAGCAGTGTCGCGGTGGAGGGGGCGTCTCGAATTCTTGGCTACACCTTC. It yields the protein CASSVAVEGASRILGYTF. The chain employs TRBV6-1 and TRBJ1-2; TRBD1 agrees at 7 bases. The V and J ends lost 4 bases and 7 bases, in that order; junction bases with no gene match: 21. CDR3 size: 18 residues. The germline CDR1 and CDR2 sequences are MNHNS and SASEGT.

The chain couples TRBV6-2 or TRBV6-3 to TRBJ1-1; 7 bases fit TRBD1. Per the germline V gene, CDR1 is MNHEY and CDR2 is SVGEGT. V shed 6 bases and J 5 bases; nucleotides not matched to a gene: 12. The CDR3 consists of 15 residues. The DNA for the CDR3 is TGTGCCAGCAGCCGTAGACAGGGTTTCGAGACTGAAGCTTTCTTT. This gives the protein CASSRRQGFETEAFF.

The chain joins TRBV3-1 (or the pseudogene TRBV3-2) to TRBJ1-6; TRBD1 aligns across 9 bases. The length of the CDR3 is 15 residues. The junction had 5 bases not matched to a gene; V was cut back by 4 bases and J by 7 bases. Germline loops: CDR1 LGHDT, CDR2 YNNKEL (reference sequence). The CDR3 coding sequence is TGTGCCAGCAGCCGTTGGACAGGGGCCAATTCACCCCTCCACTTT. This translates into CASSRWTGANSPLHF.

The V and J genes are TRBV4-2 and TRBJ1-1; D gene unclear. The CDR3 has 17 residues. Trimming removed 0 bases from V and 5 bases from J, with 19 bases in between. Germline V gene lookup returns CDR1 LGHNA and CDR2 YNFKEQ. The CDR3, as DNA: TGTGCCAGCAGCCAAGATTTGGGCGGGATCGAAAATACTGAAGCTTTCTTT. This translates into CASSQDLGGIENTEAFF.

The chain couples TRBV4-2 to TRBJ1-3, with D possibly matching TRBD1 (5 bases). Trimming left V 5 bases short and J 7 bases short, with 12 bases between. The CDR3 totals 13 residues. From germline, CDR1 is LGHNA and CDR2 YNFKEQ. The CDR3 nucleotides read TGTGCCAGCAGCGCACCGGACAAGAACACCATATATTTT. Protein sequence: CASSAPDKNTIYF.

The rearrangement joins TRBV6-6 to TRBJ2-1, with 8 bases identical to TRBD2. This CDR3 is 16 amino acids long. The trim removed 5 bases at V and 3 bases at J, leaving 9 bases unmatched. Germline lookup yields CDR1 MNHNY and CDR2 SVGAGI (reference sequence). CDR3 protein: CASSGGRGGRYNEQFF. DNA of the CDR3: TGTGCCAGCAGTGGGGGACGGGGGGGGCGCTACAATGAGCAGTTCTTC.

The J gene is TRBJ1-6, the V gene TRBV5-8, with D possibly being TRBD1 (6 bases). Germline CDR1 SGHTS, CDR2 YDEGEE. Trimming left V 0 bases short and J 7 bases short, with 11 bases between. The CDR3 sequence is 15 residues long. The CDR3 coding sequence is TGTGCCAGCAGCTTGGGCGACAGGTTCAATTCACCCCTCCACTTT. Its translation: CASSLGDRFNSPLHF.

The chain joins TRBV5-1 to TRBJ1-3, with unresolved D. This CDR3 has 17 amino acids. Germline V gene data show CDR1 as SGHRS and CDR2 as YFSETQ. The V gene lost 0 bases and the J gene lost 0 bases, with 13 bases spanning the gap. The CDR3 nucleotides are TGCGCCAGCAGCTTGGGGTCGCGGGCATTCTCTGGAAACACCATATATTTT. This translates into CASSLGSRAFSGNTIYF.

The chain joins TRBV5-5 to TRBJ1-5, with D perhaps matching TRBD1 (5 bases). V gave up 4 bases and J gave up 9 bases, with 17 bases separating them. Looked up from germline, CDR1 is SGHKS and CDR2 is YYEKEE (reference sequence). This CDR3 comprises 14 residues. The chain's CDR3 is CASSTGPTGGPQHF. CDR3 nucleotides: TGTGCCAGCAGCACCGGCCCTACCGGGGGGCCCCAGCATTTT.

V is TRBV24-1 and J is TRBJ2-2, with no clear D. CDR1 is KGHDR and CDR2 is SFDVKD in the germline V gene. The CDR3 is 15 amino acids. Trimming pared 5 bases from V and 0 bases from J, leaving 9 bases between. The DNA for the CDR3 is TGTGCCACCAGTGCCGCGACGGCGAACACCGGGGAGCTGTTTTTT. It translates to CATSAATANTGELFF.

This clone has a handful of counts. This rearrangement joins TRBV30 to TRBJ2-7; D uncertain. Germline V gene data show CDR1 as GTSNPN and CDR2 as SVGIG (reference sequence). The CDR3 totals 12 residues. Trimming removed 3 bases from V and 3 bases from J, with 9 bases in between. The CDR3 bases are TGTGCCTGGAGGCCCAACGTCTACGAGCAGTACTTC. Translating it yields CAWRPNVYEQYF.

J is TRBJ2-2 and V is TRBV7-6, with 13 bases aligning to TRBD2. Germline V gives CDR1 SGHVS, CDR2 FNYEAQ. This CDR3 is 15 amino acids long. V shed 6 bases, J shed 5 bases, and the junction held 3 bases outside the gene matches. The CDR3 here is CASRSLAGGTGELFF. The CDR3, as DNA: TGTGCCAGCAGATCACTAGCGGGGGGGACCGGGGAGCTGTTTTTT.

This clone was seen once. The chain links TRBV7-2 to TRBJ1-5; D may be TRBD1 (6 bases). This CDR3 has 13 amino acids. The germline V gene has CDR1 SGHTA and CDR2 FQGNSA. The ends were cut back, 5 bases at V and 3 bases at J, with 8 bases in the middle. In DNA, the CDR3 is TGTGCCAGCAGCCGGGACATCAATCAGCCCCAGCATTTT. Translation gives CASSRDINQPQHF.

The J gene is TRBJ1-1, the V gene TRBV2, with D hard to call. V was trimmed by 2 bases and J by 4 bases, leaving 8 bases between them. The CDR3 length is 13 residues. Germline CDR1 and CDR2: SNHLY and FYNNEI. CDR3 amino acids: CASSERGLTEAFF. The DNA for the CDR3 is TGTGCCAGCAGTGAACGGGGTCTCACTGAAGCTTTCTTT.

The J gene is TRBJ2-1, the V gene TRBV14; 10 positions agree with TRBD1. The V gene end was trimmed by 5 bases and the J gene end by 2 bases; junction bases not matched to a gene: 0. The length of the CDR3 is 14 residues. Germline assignment: CDR1 SGHDN and CDR2 FVKESK. DNA of the CDR3: TGTGCCAGCAGCGACAGGGGGCCCTACAATGAGCAGTTCTTC. Translation: CASSDRGPYNEQFF.